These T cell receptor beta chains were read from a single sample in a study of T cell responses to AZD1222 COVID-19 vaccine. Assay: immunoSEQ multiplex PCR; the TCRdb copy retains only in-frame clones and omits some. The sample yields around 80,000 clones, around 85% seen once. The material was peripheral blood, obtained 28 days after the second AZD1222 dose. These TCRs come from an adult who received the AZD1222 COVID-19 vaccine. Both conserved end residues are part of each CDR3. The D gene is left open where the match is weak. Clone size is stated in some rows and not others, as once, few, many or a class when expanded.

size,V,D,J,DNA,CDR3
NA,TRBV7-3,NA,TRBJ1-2,TGTGCCAGCAGCGCATCGGGGGGCGAGGCCTATGGCTACACCTTC,CASSASGGEAYGYTF
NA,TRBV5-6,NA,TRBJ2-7,TGTGCCAGCAGCAGAGACACTACGAAGCAGTACTTC,CASSRDTTKQYF
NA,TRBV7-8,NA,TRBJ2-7,TGTGCCAGCAGCCCCAGGGACGAGCAGTACTTC,CASSPRDEQYF
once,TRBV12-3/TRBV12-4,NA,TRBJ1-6,TGTGCCAGCAGTTTTATGGTTAATTCACCCCTCCACTTT,CASSFMVNSPLHF
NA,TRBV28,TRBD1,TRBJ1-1,TGTGCCAGCAGTATACGGGACAGGGGGCTTCCGCACACTGAAGCTTTCTTT,CASSIRDRGLPHTEAFF
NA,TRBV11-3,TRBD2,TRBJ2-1,TGTGCCAGCAGCTTAGCTCTAGCGGGGGGTACCGGTGAGCAGTTCTTC,CASSLALAGGTGEQFF
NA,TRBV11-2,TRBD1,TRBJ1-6,TGTGCCAGCAGCTTAGAGGGACAGAATAATTCACCCCTCCACTTT,CASSLEGQNNSPLHF
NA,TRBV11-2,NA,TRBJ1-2,TGTGCCAGCAGCCGAGGAATAAACTATGGCTACACCTTC,CASSRGINYGYTF
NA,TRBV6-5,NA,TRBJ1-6,TGTGCCAGCAGTTCAGGGGTTTATTCACCCCTCCACTTT,CASSSGVYSPLHF
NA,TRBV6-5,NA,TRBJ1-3,TGTGCCAGCAGTCAGGGGTCTCCGGACACCATATATTTT,CASSQGSPDTIYF
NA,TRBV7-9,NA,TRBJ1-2,TGTGCCAGCAGCTTAGCGGTAGGGACGAGAGAATATGGCTACACCTTC,CASSLAVGTREYGYTF
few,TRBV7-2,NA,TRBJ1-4,TGTGCCAGCAGCTTAGTACTGGAGGAGAAACTGTTTTTT,CASSLVLEEKLFF
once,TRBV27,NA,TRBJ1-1,TGTGCCAGCCGTAGAGAAACAGGGTTCACTGAAGCTTTCTTT,CASRRETGFTEAFF
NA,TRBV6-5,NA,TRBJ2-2,TGTGCCAGCAGTCCAGAATGGGTTATCGGGGAGCTGTTTTTT,CASSPEWVIGELFF
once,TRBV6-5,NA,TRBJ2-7,TGTGCCAGCAGTTGGAGCAGGGTGAACGAGCAGTACTTC,CASSWSRVNEQYF
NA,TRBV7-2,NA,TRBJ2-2,TGTGCCAGCAGCTTAGGGCCTCTACAGACGAACACCGGGGAGCTGTTTTTT,CASSLGPLQTNTGELFF
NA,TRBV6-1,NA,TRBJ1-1,TGTGCCAGCAGTGAAGTCGGGGTAGATGAAGCTTTCTTT,CASSEVGVDEAFF
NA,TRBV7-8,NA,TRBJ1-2,TGTGCCAGCAGCTCCCGCCTGTATGGCTACACCTTC,CASSSRLYGYTF
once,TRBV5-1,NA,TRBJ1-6,TGCGCCAGCAGCTTAGGGGCCAGCTCCTATAATTCACCCCTCCACTTT,CASSLGASSYNSPLHF
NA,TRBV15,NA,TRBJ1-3,TGTGCCACCAGCAGGGACGGGGGCCCCTCTGGAAACACCATATATTTT,CATSRDGGPSGNTIYF
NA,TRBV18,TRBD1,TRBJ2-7,TGTGCCAGCTCACCCGGCCAGGGGGCGAACTACGAGCAGTACTTC,CASSPGQGANYEQYF
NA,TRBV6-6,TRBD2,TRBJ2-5,TGTGCCAGCAGACGGGGGGACGTTTTCCCGGAGACCCAGTACTTC,CASRRGDVFPETQYF
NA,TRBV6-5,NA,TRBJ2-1,TGTGCCACCAGACGAGAGGGGGGGCCTCGGAATGAGCAGTTCTTC,CATRREGGPRNEQFF
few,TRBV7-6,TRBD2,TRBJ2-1,TGTGCCAGCAGCTTAGAACGGAGGGCTAGCGGGGGGCGAAATGAGCAGTTCTTC,CASSLERRASGGRNEQFF
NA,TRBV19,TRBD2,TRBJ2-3,TGTGCCAGTAGTATGTGGGAGGGGCGGACAGATACGCAGTATTTT,CASSMWEGRTDTQYF
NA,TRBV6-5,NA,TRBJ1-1,TGTGCCAGCAGTTATCGGGGGGCTCGTTGGACTGAAGCTTTCTTT,CASSYRGARWTEAFF
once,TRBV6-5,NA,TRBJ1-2,TGTGCCAGCAGCCGGACTGACCATGGCTACACCTTC,CASSRTDHGYTF
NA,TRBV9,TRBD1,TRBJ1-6,TGTGCCAGCAGCGTAGATCCCCAGGGGGGATCACCCCTCCACTTT,CASSVDPQGGSPLHF
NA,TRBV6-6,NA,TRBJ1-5,TGTGCCAGCAGCGTGACAGAGAATCAGCCCCAGCATTTT,CASSVTENQPQHF
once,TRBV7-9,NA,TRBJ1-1,TGTGCCAGCAGGTATGAACAGAAGAACACTGAAGCTTTCTTT,CASRYEQKNTEAFF
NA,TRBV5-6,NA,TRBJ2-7,TGTGCCAGCAGCTACGGGAACCCGGGGCTCGAGCAGTACTTC,CASSYGNPGLEQYF
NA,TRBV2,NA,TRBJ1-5,TGTGCCAGCAGTGAATCAGGGGTCTTTAGCAATCAGCCCCAGCATTTT,CASSESGVFSNQPQHF
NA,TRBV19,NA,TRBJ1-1,TGTGCCAGTAGTCTGTGGGGGAACACTGAAGCTTTCTTT,CASSLWGNTEAFF
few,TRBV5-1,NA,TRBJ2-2,TGCGCCAGCAGCCCAAACACCGGGGAGCTGTTTTTT,CASSPNTGELFF
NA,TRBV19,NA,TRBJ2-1,TGTGCCAGTAGTAGTGACAAGAGCTCCTACAATGAGCAGTTCTTC,CASSSDKSSYNEQFF
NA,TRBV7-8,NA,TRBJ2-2,TGTGCCAGCAGCTTGTATAGTTCGAACACCGGGGAGCTGTTTTTT,CASSLYSSNTGELFF
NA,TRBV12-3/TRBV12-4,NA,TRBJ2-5,TGTGCCAGCACAAACGGGCGGGCGAGGACCCAGTACTTC,CASTNGRARTQYF
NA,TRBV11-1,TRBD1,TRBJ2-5,TGTGCCAGCAGTTCACAGGGGTCAGGGACCCAGTACTTC,CASSSQGSGTQYF
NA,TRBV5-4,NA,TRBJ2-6,TGTGCCAGCAGCCCACAGGGCGGAGGGTCTGGGGCCAACGTCCTGACTTTC,CASSPQGGGSGANVLTF
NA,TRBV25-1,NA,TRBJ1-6,TGTGCCAGCAGTGGGGGTATAAGGATCTCACCCCTCCACTTT,CASSGGIRISPLHF
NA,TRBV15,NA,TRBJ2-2,TGTGCCACCAGCAGAGATCTGGGGGAGCTGTTTTTT,CATSRDLGELFF
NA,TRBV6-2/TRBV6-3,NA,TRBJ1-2,TGTGCCAGCAGTTACGGCACAGGGAAAAGATATGGCTACACCTTC,CASSYGTGKRYGYTF
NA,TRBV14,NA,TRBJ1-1,TGTGCCAGCAGCCAACCGCAAGCTGAAGCTTTCTTT,CASSQPQAEAFF
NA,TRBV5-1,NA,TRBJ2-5,TGCGCCAGCAGCTCCGTAACGGAAGAGACCCAGTACTTC,CASSSVTEETQYF
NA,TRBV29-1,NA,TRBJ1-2,TGCAGCGTTGGGAGCGGATCTTTCACGGGCTATGGCTACACCTTC,CSVGSGSFTGYGYTF
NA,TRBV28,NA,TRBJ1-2,TGTGCCAGCAGTTCCCGTTATGGCTACACCTTC,CASSSRYGYTF
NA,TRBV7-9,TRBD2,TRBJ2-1,TGTGCCACGCTGGGGGGGTATGAGCAGTTCTTC,CATLGGYEQFF
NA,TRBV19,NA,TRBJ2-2,TGTGCCAGTAGTAAGGGACTCATCACCGGGGAGCTGTTTTTT,CASSKGLITGELFF